This TCR beta chain was documented in a study of cytomegalovirus exposure and HLA in healthy donors (dated by TCRdb to about 2017). With respect to the entire study: An earlier analysis of about 530 of the donors reported about 260 Gb of sequence data and 95 million to 130 million unique TCR beta sequences obtained from roughly 170 million T cells. In a later analysis, previously published TCR beta repertoires from several hundred donors were re-analyzed and high-resolution HLA genotyping was added so that TCR occurrence patterns could be studied. An earlier analysis of nearly 600 of the donors applied high-throughput TCR beta sequencing to assess whether each TCR beta V gene segment acted as functional or pseudogenic. A handful of DR-DQ haplotypes were handled as single units for association and clustering because linkage in the cohort was strong. The study combined high-throughput TCR immunosequencing, statistical association of individual TCRs with disease status, and machine learning to predict cytomegalovirus infection status. Of the 300 to 450 genotyped donors, 80% to 90% were placed in the genetic ancestry cluster associated with self-reported Caucasian donors. Donor age, sex, ethnicity and CMV serostatus were compiled alongside the repertoire data. Using immunosequencing, the study profiled T cell repertoires from fewer than 700 subjects and related those repertoires to cytomegalovirus serostatus. Among about 400 genotyped donors of the cohort, an average of roughly 230,000 unique TCR beta nucleotide sequences was sequenced per donor, of which about 18% were non-productive. The study was designed to test whether signatures of past pathogen exposure could be identified by cataloging public T cell receptors. Besides the first cohort of under 700 subjects, a separate validation cohort made up of 120 different subjects was used. About 300 gigabases of sequencing data and 70 million to 100 million unique TCR sequences were included in an early release covering about 600 HLA-typed donors. Both class I and class II loci were covered by HLA typing, at four-digit resolution. A later genetic analysis used genome-wide SNP genotypes for 398 of the 666 donors, treating that subset as a discovery cohort. Typing coverage varied by locus: roughly 620-640 donors for A, B, C, DRB1 and DQB1; approximately 500 for DQA1; nearly 610 for DPA1; roughly 450 for DPB1. All discovery cohort repertoires had been generated using a single sequencing platform. Rather than using new phenotypic data, the later analysis identified candidate immune exposures from TCR beta sequences and from how often those sequences occurred across donors. Broader findings and caveats from the paper: Compared with the roughly 670-donor mean, donors in an Asian-associated ancestry cluster had fewer N-insertions in productive TCRs, according to a later genetic analysis. Immune exposure information for the cohort was limited to CMV serostatus. Assigning TCR associations to individual alleles was difficult when HLA alleles, especially DR and DQ, strongly co-occurred. Several of the top co-occurrence clusters appeared to be linked to parvovirus B19, influenza, CMV and Epstein-Barr virus, according to a later analysis. V-gene and J-gene trimming of TCR beta chains was associated with a missense DCLRE1C variant in a later genetic analysis, and the association was replicated in an independent cohort. A later analysis associated 17,000 or so TCR beta sequences with specific HLA alleles at a false discovery rate of 0.05. Only TCR beta chains were sequenced in this cohort, and the absence of alpha or paired-chain data limited detectable features. A cluster of highly shared sequence variants was judged likely to represent a technical artifact of the sequencing pipeline. A total of 150 or so TCR beta chains were listed by the study as associated with cytomegalovirus. Compared with equally common non-associated chains, HLA-associated TCR beta chains in a later analysis were more clonally expanded and had lower generation probabilities. It was suggested by the authors that the approach could potentially be generalized to other disease states and immunological phenotypes. Linkage disequilibrium might explain the correlated functional status among segregating V segments, but an unknown experimental factor could not be excluded. Some IMGT-functional V segments, including TRBV6-2 and TRBV6-3, could not be distinguished by the 87-base-pair reads and were therefore excluded. The classifier was reported to diagnose cytomegalovirus status with high specificity and sensitivity in both the original cohort and the validation cohort. Because counts were too low, seventeen rarely observed V segments, including chromosome 9 orphons, were excluded from the earlier analysis of about 500 of the donors. Most TCR sequences were seen in very few donors, while some public TCRs were found in many individuals. According to a later analysis, TCR association rates differed among HLA loci, with DRB1 alleles showing the most associated TCRs and HLA-C alleles showing the fewest. A further reported finding was that TCR beta sequences accurately predicted the HLA-A and HLA-B alleles for most subjects in the first cohort. A few of the identified cytomegalovirus-associated TCR beta chains were confirmed in vitro to be specific for cytomegalovirus antigens. Broadly in line with IMGT annotations, most TCR beta V segments showed up in productive rearrangements about 87% or about 30% of the time in an earlier analysis of around 550 of the donors. A later analysis found that most CMV-associated TCR beta chains appeared HLA-restricted, with HLA associations seemingly driven largely by CMV exposure. Sequencing depth was assumed to be roughly uniform across donors in the presence/absence analyses, though that assumption may not hold. Because HLA typing was missing for some donors at each locus, association tests included only the typed subset.

Preparation of the library involved the immunoSEQ multiplex PCR assay. For the multiplex PCR, a mixture combining 60 forward primers for TCR Vbeta segments and 13 reverse primers for TCR Jbeta segments was used. A multiplex PCR assay on genomic DNA amplified the CDR3 region of rearranged TCR beta genes. The Illumina HiSeq System was used to sequence the amplified TCR beta libraries as 87-base-pair reads. The source study handled its data this way. Across the 670 or so repertoires, a later analysis counted tens of millions of unique TCR beta chains, about 10 million of which were shared by at least two donors. Raw reads were error-corrected and collapsed into unique sequences by a nearest-neighbor algorithm in which closely related sequences were merged to remove PCR and sequencing errors. CDR3 sequences were aligned to IMGT reference sequences to assign V, D and J gene segments. For a sequence to be retained, at least a six-nucleotide match to both a V gene segment and a J gene segment was required. Rearrangements were called productive when the CDR3 lacked stop codons and stayed in frame with V and J; all others were non-productive. CDR3 was defined according to IMGT convention as the region running from the second conserved V-encoded cysteine to the conserved J-encoded phenylalanine. The earlier analysis of about 590 of the donors excluded sequences that lacked an unambiguous match to a single V gene segment. An earlier analysis of a few hundred of the donors called V segments functional above 56.7% productive rearrangements and segregating when the between-donor standard deviation exceeded 5%. A statistical classification framework was developed to diagnose cytomegalovirus status using the catalog of TCR beta chain sequences. In a later analysis, TCR nucleotide sequences were compared against IMGT/GENE-DB human TR gene sequences so that V and J genes could be assigned. The TCRdist pipeline was used in a later analysis to assign CDR3 sequences and most-parsimonious VDJ recombination scenarios. In a later analysis, each TCR beta chain was defined by its CDR3 amino acid sequence together with its V-gene family, and reads lacking a unique V-gene family were excluded. In a later analysis, approximately 640 highly shared, low-generation-probability nucleotide sequences were removed to address suspected cross-contamination and a sequencing artifact. A later analysis calculated a clonal expansion index for each public chain from normalized within-repertoire ranks of inferred template counts. In a later analysis, generation probabilities were computed with a VDJ recombination model fitted to out-of-frame rearrangements, and the resulting probabilities were checked against IGoR. Hypergeometric tests were used in a later analysis to score TCR-TCR, TCR-HLA and TCR-CMV co-occurrence, with a repertoire-size bias correction applied to the TCR pairs. A later analysis estimated false discovery rates by permuting HLA or CMV assignments 20 times. A later analysis grouped co-occurring TCRs with DBSCAN, adding TCRdist sequence similarity when clustering within HLA-allele-positive subsets. Repertoires with fewer than 30,000 or more than 120,000 public chains, plus five repertoires with anomalous nucleotide sharing, were excluded from co-occurrence clustering. TCRdb's version of the immuneACCESS table is confined to in-frame rearrangements and falls short of the full clone set. An unresolved V gene accounts for under half of the shortfall where checked; the remainder is of unknown origin. The V and J calls and clone size were taken over from that table, and D and trimming were inferred from the DNA. Within this sample are some 96,000 clones, with about 80% of them counted one time only. About 2% of the sample lies in the top ten.

The cohort was made up of approximately 670 healthy bone marrow donors. At the time of sampling, all cohort members were nominally healthy, though unrecorded immune exposures were likely present. The donor tested CMV seronegative, placing the donor among the approximately 360 seronegative members of the cohort. A peripheral blood sample was collected from each donor, and TCR beta sequencing was performed on peripheral blood mononuclear cells. The Qiagen DNeasy Blood Extraction Kit was used to extract genomic DNA from the blood cell samples. Points on this clone: Its recognized antigen is unknown. No much larger clonotype is one base removed from it; base qualities were not supplied.

CDR1 and CDR2 are drawn from the germline V gene: SGHTA, FQGNSA. The cysteine opens and the phenylalanine closes a CDR3 of 15 amino acids. The read is trimmed to its CDR3 DNA, 45 bases read in frame from base 1. The germline ends are 11 bases apart after V is trimmed by 6 bases and J by 2 bases. The chain employs TRBV7-2 and TRBJ2-6, with the D gene not clear enough to name. Sequenced material: PBMCs. This receptor was obtained from a man aged 35 to 55 in good health and CMV-seronegative. The DNA sequence is TGTGCCAGCAGTCGCGGCCAGCCTGGGGCCAACGTCCTGACTTTC. The translation is CASSRGQPGANVLTF.